The entry below gives a single T cell receptor (beta chain) sequence along with its context. What this receptor recognizes is not known. No base quality information exists; no much larger clone differs at one position. The immunoSEQ Assay, a bias-controlled multiplex PCR, was used to amplify TCRbeta CDR3 regions from genomic DNA. On the authors' methods: Nucleated cell counts per sample were estimated from amplification of reference gene primers within the assay. Sequence reads were collapsed and filtered to measure the absolute abundance of every unique TCRbeta CDR3 rearrangement. For each sample, productive Simpson clonality was calculated by taking the square root of Simpson's diversity index across productive rearrangements. Here the immuneACCESS table is served through TCRdb, limited to in-frame sequences with V and J called. Missing clones are a known gap in these copies; in checked studies unresolved V genes cover under half, and the rest lacks a known reason. V, J and clone size are those of that table, while D and trimming were read from the DNA. Counted in this sample were over 200,000 clones; 88% of them appeared once. The ten largest make up roughly 0.69% of the sample.

The collaborating institutions used their own protocols to collect whole blood in K2EDTA tubes. For TCRbeta analysis, collaborator samples were shipped as frozen whole blood, as isolated PBMCs, or as DNA extracted from either sample type. This specimen belongs to a study of blood T cell repertoires in COVID-19 (dated by TCRdb to the early 2020s). About the study as a whole: Samples covering the acute and convalescent phases of COVID-19 were provided by collaborators in the United States, Italy and Spain. The prospective study material was composed of cDNA or gDNA derived from T cells, B-cell-depleted T cells, or PBMCs. Subjects who had been exposed to COVID-19, were actively infected with it, or had recovered from it provided the deeply sampled blood TCRbeta repertoires that made up the dataset. The repertoires were made available in a free public database intended to serve as a resource for research on the immune response to SARS-CoV-2. Samples were obtained from the ongoing ImmuneRACE study (first 160 participants) and from 1,000 to 1,500 subjects provided by 6 global collaborators. The sample metadata nearly always contained a de-identified subject ID, COVID-19 status, age in years and sex. Where available, HLA class I and class II types were obtained from metadata supplied by the sample provider rather than from assay-based typing.

General study outcomes and caveats: How much clinical and demographic metadata was included differed by source and by participant, and the metadata was provided uncurated.

The germline V gene (reference sequence) sets CDR1 to MNHNY and CDR2 to SVGAGI. The CDR3 has 15 amino acids, counting the end cysteine and phenylalanine. Just the 45-base CDR3 DNA is kept, in frame starting at base 1. Here V drops 6 bases and J drops 0 bases, and the junction holds 5 bases not matched to any gene. The sequence came from a man aged 35 to 55 with acute or convalescent COVID-19. The rearrangement joined TRBV6-6 to TRBJ2-7; 10 bases in the middle match TRBD1. What was sequenced was peripheral blood. In nucleotide form, the sequence is TGTGCCAGCAGCAACGGACAGGGGGGCTCCTACGAGCAGTACTTC. Its coded protein is CASSNGQGGSYEQYF.